This TCR beta chain was identified during a study of CD8 T cells in ankylosing spondylitis. Study-wide results and caveats: Within ankylosing spondylitis blood, a TCR beta motif made up of roughly eight highly homologous variants appeared to be characteristic. The authors found the disease-linked clones to be CD8+ and relatively rare in peripheral blood.

The CDR3 has 15 residues. Germline CDR1 LNHDA, CDR2 SQIVND (reference sequence). There are a few counts of this clonotype. Its antigen is undetermined. At one end, the junction sequence differs from germline, possibly due to a read error. Each CDR3 protein gets one entry after TCRdb re-called the 5' RACE reads with MiXCR. The sample has just under 350,000 distinct CDR3 sequences, around 15% seen once. V usage is TRBV19 and J usage is TRBJ2-6, with D tentatively TRBD2 (6 bases). The sequenced material came from blood, either unsorted or a sorted T cell fraction (not recorded which). This clonotype originated in a male donor with ankylosing spondylitis or in good health (not recorded which). The CDR3 DNA reads TGTGCCAGTAATATAGGAGGGGCTGGGGCCAACGTCCTGACTTTC. Its translation: CASNIGGAGANVLTF.